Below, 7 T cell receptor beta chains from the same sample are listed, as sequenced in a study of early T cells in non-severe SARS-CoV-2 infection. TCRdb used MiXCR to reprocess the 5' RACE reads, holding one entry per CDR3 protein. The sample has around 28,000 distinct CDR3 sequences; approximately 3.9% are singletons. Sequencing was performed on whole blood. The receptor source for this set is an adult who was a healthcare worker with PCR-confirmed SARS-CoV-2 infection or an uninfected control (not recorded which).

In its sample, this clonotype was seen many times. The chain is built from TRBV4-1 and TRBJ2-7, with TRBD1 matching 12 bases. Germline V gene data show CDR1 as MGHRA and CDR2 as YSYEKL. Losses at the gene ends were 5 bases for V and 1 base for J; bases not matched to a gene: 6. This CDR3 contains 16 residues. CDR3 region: CASSSLGQGASYEQYF. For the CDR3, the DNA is TGCGCCAGCAGCTCACTGGGACAGGGGGCGTCCTACGAGCAGTACTTC.

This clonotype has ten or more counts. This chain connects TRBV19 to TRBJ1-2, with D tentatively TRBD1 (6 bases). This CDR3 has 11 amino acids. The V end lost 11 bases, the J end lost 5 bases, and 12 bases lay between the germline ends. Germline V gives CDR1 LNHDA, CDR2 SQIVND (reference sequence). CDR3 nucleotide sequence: TGTGCCGTAGAAAGGGGGTATGGCTACACCTTC. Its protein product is CAVERGYGYTF.

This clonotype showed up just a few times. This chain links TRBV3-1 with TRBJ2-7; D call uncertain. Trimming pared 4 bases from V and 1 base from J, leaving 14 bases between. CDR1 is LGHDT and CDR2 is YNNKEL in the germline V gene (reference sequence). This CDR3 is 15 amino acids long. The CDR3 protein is CASSPQPDLSYEQYF. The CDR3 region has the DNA TGTGCCAGCAGCCCCCAACCGGACCTATCCTACGAGCAGTACTTC.

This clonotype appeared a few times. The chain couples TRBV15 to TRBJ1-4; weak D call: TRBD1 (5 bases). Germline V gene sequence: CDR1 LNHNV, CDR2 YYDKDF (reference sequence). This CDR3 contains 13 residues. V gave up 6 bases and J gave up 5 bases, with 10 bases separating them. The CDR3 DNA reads TGTGCCACCAGGGGGGATACGAATGAAAAACTGTTTTTT. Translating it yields CATRGDTNEKLFF. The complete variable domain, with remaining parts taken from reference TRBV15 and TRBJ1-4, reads DAMVIQNPRYQVTQFGKPVTLSCSQTLNHNVMYWYQQKSSQAPKLLFHYYDKDFNNEADTPDNFQSRRPNTSFCFLDIRSPGLGDTAMYLCATRGDTNEKLFFGSGTQLSVL.

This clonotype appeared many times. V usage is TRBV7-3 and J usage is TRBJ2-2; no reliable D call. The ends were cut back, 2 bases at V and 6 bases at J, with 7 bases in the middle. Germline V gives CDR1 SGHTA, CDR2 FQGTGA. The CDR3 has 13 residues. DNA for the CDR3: TGTGCCAGCAGCTTAGCGCATCCCGGGGAGCTGTTTTTT. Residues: CASSLAHPGELFF.

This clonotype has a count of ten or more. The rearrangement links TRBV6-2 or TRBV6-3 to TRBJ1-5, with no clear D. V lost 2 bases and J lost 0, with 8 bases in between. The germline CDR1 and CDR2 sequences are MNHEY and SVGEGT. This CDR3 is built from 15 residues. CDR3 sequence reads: CASSYLGSSNQPQHF. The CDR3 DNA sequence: TGTGCCAGCAGTTACCTGGGCAGTAGCAATCAGCCCCAGCATTTT.

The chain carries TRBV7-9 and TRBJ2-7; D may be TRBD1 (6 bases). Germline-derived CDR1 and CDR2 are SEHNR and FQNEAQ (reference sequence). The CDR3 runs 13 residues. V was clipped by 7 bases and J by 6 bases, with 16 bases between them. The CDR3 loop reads CASIKTGSGEQYF. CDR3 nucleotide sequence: TGTGCCAGCATCAAAACAGGGTCGGGCGAGCAGTACTTC.